This is a list of T cell receptor beta chains from one sample in a study of CD8+CD57+ T cells in acquired aplastic anemia. Via MiXCR, TCRdb re-called the reads, giving one row per CDR3 protein. The repertoire holds around 200,000 distinct CDR3 sequences, with 45% to 60% as singletons. Sequencing was carried out using sorted CD4+, CD8+, or CD8+CD57+ T cells (not recorded which) from PBMCs. The receptors stem from a human donor with aplastic anemia. The CDR3 runs from the conserved cysteine through the conserved F or W. A D gene is named only where the DNA matches it firmly. Expanded clones are given a class, and other clones once, few, many or no size at all.

clone_size	d_call	j_call	v_call	cdr3_nt	cdr3_aa
many	.	TRBJ1-4	TRBV20-1	TGCAGTGCTGGAAGGGGTCAGAATGAAAAACTGTTTTTT	CSAGRGQNEKLFF
.	.	TRBJ2-5	TRBV29-1	TGCAGCGTTGATGCGACATGGTTCGAGACCCAGTACTTC	CSVDATWFETQYF
many	TRBD1	TRBJ1-5	TRBV19	TGTGCCAGTAGCGACAGGGAAATTCAGCCCCAGCATTTT	CASSDREIQPQHF
.	TRBD1	TRBJ1-2	TRBV5-6	TGTGCCAGCAGCCCATCCGACAGGGATGGCTACACCTTC	CASSPSDRDGYTF
.	.	TRBJ1-2	TRBV29-1	TGCAGCGTTGATAGGTCCTATGGCTACACCTTC	CSVDRSYGYTF
.	TRBD1	TRBJ2-6	TRBV3-1	TGTGCCAGCAGACCTGGGACAGGGGGCTCTGGGGCCAACGTCCTGACTTTC	CASRPGTGGSGANVLTF
once	.	TRBJ1-3	TRBV7-2	TGTGCCAGCAGCTTAATTAGGAACACCATATATTTT	CASSLIRNTIYF
.	.	TRBJ2-3	TRBV5-1	TGCGCCAGCAGCATTGGGGGGAGCACAGATACGCAGTATTTT	CASSIGGSTDTQYF
.	.	TRBJ1-5	TRBV20-1	TGCAGTGCAACCCAAAGCAAGGGAAATCAGCCCCAGCATTTT	CSATQSKGNQPQHF
.	.	TRBJ2-7	TRBV5-1	TGCGCCAGCAGCTTGCCCGAGTCATCCTACGAGCAGTACTTC	CASSLPESSYEQYF
.	.	TRBJ2-7	TRBV10-3	TGTGCCATCAGCTTCGACGGAAATTACGAGCAGTACTTC	CAISFDGNYEQYF
many	.	TRBJ2-1	TRBV29-1	TGCAGCGTTGAATGGGGGTCCGCAGAGCAGTTCTTC	CSVEWGSAEQFF
many	.	TRBJ2-3	TRBV5-6	TGTGCCAGCAGCTTTGACCTCCGGGGACTTGTCCCGGGTAGGCAGTATTTT	CASSFDLRGLVPGRQYF
many	.	TRBJ2-1	TRBV7-9	TGTGCCACCAGTAAGACAACCGCGGATAGCTCCTACAATGAGCAGTTCTTC	CATSKTTADSSYNEQFF
few	.	TRBJ1-2	TRBV20-1	TGCAGTGCTACCCTAGGGGTTTCTGGCTACACCTTC	CSATLGVSGYTF
.	.	TRBJ1-2	TRBV20-1	TGCAGTGCTCGACAGGCTCCCTCTGGAGACACCTTC	CSARQAPSGDTF
.	.	TRBJ2-3	TRBV7-2	TGTGCCAGCAGCTTAGTCTGGGAGACAGATACGCAGTATTTT	CASSLVWETDTQYF
many	TRBD2	TRBJ2-1	TRBV6-4	TGTGCCAGCAGTCGCGTGACTAGCGGGGCGTCCGAGCAGTTCTTC	CASSRVTSGASEQFF
.	TRBD2	TRBJ2-3	TRBV20-1	TGCAGTGCTAGAGACGGAACCGGGACTAGCGGGGGACATACGCAGTATTTT	CSARDGTGTSGGHTQYF
once	.	TRBJ1-2	TRBV3-1	TGTGCCAGCAGCCACCATCGCCGGGGCAGCCACTATGGCTACACCTTC	CASSHHRRGSHYGYTF
many	.	TRBJ1-2	TRBV6-1	TGTGCCAGCAGTAGAATACAGGGAGATGGCTACACCTTC	CASSRIQGDGYTF
.	TRBD1	TRBJ2-7	TRBV19	TGTGCCAGTACGGCAGGACAGGGACGCTACGAGCAGTACTTC	CASTAGQGRYEQYF
many	.	TRBJ2-3	TRBV5-8	TGTGCCAGCAGCGGCCGGGACGGCACAGATACGCAGTATTTT	CASSGRDGTDTQYF
many	.	TRBJ2-7	TRBV6-5	TGTGCCAGCAGGCAGGCAAGCTCCTACGAGCAGTACTTC	CASRQASSYEQYF
.	.	TRBJ1-1	TRBV9	TGTGCCAGCAGCGTAGTGGACACTGAAGCTTTCTTT	CASSVVDTEAFF
.	.	TRBJ2-7	TRBV19	TGTGCCAGTAGTTTAACGGGGAGCTCCTACGAGCAGTACTTC	CASSLTGSSYEQYF
many	TRBD1	TRBJ2-3	TRBV5-1	TGCGCCAGCAGCTCCAACCCAGGGGGCTCAGATACGCAGTATTTT	CASSSNPGGSDTQYF
.	.	TRBJ2-7	TRBV10-2	TGCGCCAGCAGTGAAGGGGGTTATTACGAGCAGTACTTC	CASSEGGYYEQYF
many	.	TRBJ1-6	TRBV5-6	TGTGCCAGCAGCTCAGCCCCCAGGGGCAATTCACCCCTCCACTTT	CASSSAPRGNSPLHF
.	TRBD2	TRBJ2-7	TRBV10-3	TGTGCCATCAGTGACGCGGGAGGGTCCTACGAGCAGTACTTC	CAISDAGGSYEQYF
few	.	TRBJ1-1	TRBV20-1	TGCAGTGCTAAACAGTCGGACACTGAAGCTTTCTTT	CSAKQSDTEAFF
.	TRBD1	TRBJ2-3	TRBV10-3	TGTGCCATCAGTGAGACAGGGGCCCGCACAGATACGCAGTATTTT	CAISETGARTDTQYF
.	.	TRBJ2-7	TRBV4-2	TGTGCCAGCAGCCAAGGTTTCTACGAGCAGTACTTC	CASSQGFYEQYF
few	.	TRBJ1-4	TRBV10-3	TGTGCCATCAGCCAGGGATCTAATGAAAAACTGTTTTTT	CAISQGSNEKLFF
.	.	TRBJ2-5	TRBV24-1	TGTGCCACCAGTGATTTGGGAGGCCAAGAGACCCAGTACTTC	CATSDLGGQETQYF
many	TRBD1	TRBJ1-2	TRBV19	TGTGCCAGTAGTACAGGGACAGGGGGCTATAGCTATGGCTACACCTTC	CASSTGTGGYSYGYTF
few	TRBD1	TRBJ2-3	TRBV6-1	TGTGCCAGCAGCGACCGGGACAGGACAGATACGCAGTATTTT	CASSDRDRTDTQYF
.	.	TRBJ1-1	TRBV12-3/TRBV12-4	TGTGCCAGCAGAGCCCGGACGGCTGGCGCTGAAGCTTTCTTT	CASRARTAGAEAFF
.	.	TRBJ1-2	TRBV25-1	TGTGCCAGCAGCCCAAGCAATTTGGGCTACACCTTC	CASSPSNLGYTF
many	.	TRBJ1-6	TRBV7-9	TGTGCCAGCAGTCATAGCGACGGTGGGGGCGATTCACCCCTCCACTTT	CASSHSDGGGDSPLHF